This is a list of T cell receptor beta chains from one sample in a study of blood T cell repertoires in COVID-19. Libraries were prepared by immunoSEQ multiplex PCR; TCRdb keeps only in-frame clonotypes and omits some of them. Of about 340,000 clones listed, about 90% are singletons. Specimen: peripheral blood. These receptors came from a woman younger than 30 who had recovered from COVID-19. CDR3s include the opening cysteine and the closing phenylalanine or tryptophan. The D gene is left open where the match is weak. Size is stated for part of the rows, as once, few or many counts, or as a class when the clone is expanded.

clone size	V gene	D gene	J gene	CDR3 DNA	CDR3 protein
-	TRBV5-6	TRBD1	TRBJ2-3	TGTGCCAGCAGCTTCGAATCGCTGGACAGGGGCCCCACAGATACGCAGTATTTT	CASSFESLDRGPTDTQYF
few	TRBV6-6	-	TRBJ1-4	TGTGCCAGCAGCCAAGCATCGATTCTCCCAGACTTCCCCCCGAATGAAAAACTGTTTTTT	CASSQASILPDFPPNEKLFF
-	TRBV5-1	TRBD1	TRBJ1-6	TGCGCCAGCAGACGGACAGGGGGAGCAAATTCACCCCTCCACTTT	CASRRTGGANSPLHF
-	TRBV3-1/TRBV3-2	TRBD2	TRBJ2-2	TGTGCCAGCAGCCAAACGTTCTTTAGCGGGAGGGCTGGTTCAGGGGAGCTGTTTTTT	CASSQTFFSGRAGSGELFF
-	TRBV7-2	TRBD2	TRBJ2-3	TGTGCCAGCAGCTTAATCGTGGGAGGGGTAGGGACAGATACGCAGTATTTT	CASSLIVGGVGTDTQYF
-	TRBV6-6	-	TRBJ1-3	TGTGCCAGCAGCTTCGGGGTAGGAAACACCATATATTTT	CASSFGVGNTIYF
-	TRBV11-2	-	TRBJ1-1	TGTGCCAGCAGCTGGGAGGTCCCTGAAGCTTTCTTT	CASSWEVPEAFF
-	TRBV30	-	TRBJ1-3	TGTGCCTGGAGTTTTGGGGGGACGAGCTCTGGAAACACCATATATTTT	CAWSFGGTSSGNTIYF
-	TRBV5-1	TRBD1	TRBJ1-1	TGCGCCAGCAGTTTCGGGACAGGGATAACTGAAGCTTTCTTT	CASSFGTGITEAFF
-	TRBV5-1	TRBD1	TRBJ2-1	TGCGCCAGCAGCTCTCAGGGGGCGCGAAACAATGAGCAGTTCTTC	CASSSQGARNNEQFF
-	TRBV9	TRBD1	TRBJ1-6	TGTGCCAGCAGCGAACTGCCGACAGGGGCCAATTCACCCCTCCACTTT	CASSELPTGANSPLHF
-	TRBV7-2	-	TRBJ1-5	TGTGCCAGCAGCTCGGACAGTAATCAGCCCCAGCATTTT	CASSSDSNQPQHF
-	TRBV29-1	TRBD1	TRBJ1-3	TGCAGCGTGGACCTGACAGGGGCTGGAAACACCATATATTTT	CSVDLTGAGNTIYF
-	TRBV9	-	TRBJ2-3	TGTGCCAGCGCTGGGAGCGGACGCACAGATACGCAGTATTTT	CASAGSGRTDTQYF
-	TRBV7-2	-	TRBJ1-5	TGTGCCAGCAGCCTACAGGACAGAGGCAATCAGCCCCAGCATTTT	CASSLQDRGNQPQHF
-	TRBV7-2	-	TRBJ1-5	TGTGCCAGCAGCTTAGTTCCGGGACAACTAAGCAATCAGCCCCAGCATTTT	CASSLVPGQLSNQPQHF
-	TRBV4-3	TRBD2	TRBJ2-1	TGCGCCAGCAGCCAAGATCCTACGACTAGCGGGACATTGAGCTCCTACAATGAGCAGTTCTTC	CASSQDPTTSGTLSSYNEQFF
-	TRBV30	TRBD2	TRBJ2-2	TGTGCCTGGAGTGAGCGGGAGATCTACGGGGAGCTGTTTTTT	CAWSEREIYGELFF
once	TRBV30	-	TRBJ2-2	TGTGCCTGGACGAGTTTCAACACCGGGGAGCTGTTTTTT	CAWTSFNTGELFF
-	TRBV3-1/TRBV3-2	TRBD1	TRBJ1-2	TGTGCCAGCAGCTCGGACAGGGGGCGCGGTGGGTATGGCTACACCTTC	CASSSDRGRGGYGYTF
-	TRBV30	TRBD2	TRBJ2-1	TGTGCCTGGAGTGTAAAAGCGGGAGGCGTCAATGAGCAGTTCTTC	CAWSVKAGGVNEQFF
-	TRBV30	TRBD1	TRBJ1-1	TGTGCCTGGAGTGTAACCTCGACAGGGGGGGACACTGAAGCTTTCTTT	CAWSVTSTGGDTEAFF
-	TRBV10-2	TRBD1	TRBJ1-1	TGCGCCAGCAGTGATTATGGGACAGGGGACACTGAAGCTTTCTTT	CASSDYGTGDTEAFF
-	TRBV5-6	-	TRBJ1-2	TGTGCCAGCAGCTTGGCCGGGGTTCCCACCTTC	CASSLAGVPTF
once	TRBV12-5	-	TRBJ1-2	TGTGCTAGTGGTTTCAGCAGGGGCGAGTATGGCTACACCTTC	CASGFSRGEYGYTF
-	TRBV7-8	-	TRBJ1-6	TGTGCCAGCAGCCAGAGGTCGCGGGGGACCTTCTATAATTCACCCCTCCACTTT	CASSQRSRGTFYNSPLHF
-	TRBV7-6	TRBD2	TRBJ2-1	TGTGCCAGCAGCCCGCAGCGGGAGGGCCTCGCTGAGCAGTTCTTC	CASSPQREGLAEQFF
-	TRBV4-1	-	TRBJ2-2	TGCGCCAGCAGCCAAAGACAGACGAACACCGGGGAGCTGTTTTTT	CASSQRQTNTGELFF
-	TRBV7-9	-	TRBJ2-2	TGTGCCAGCAGATCCGGGACACCCGCGAACACCGGGGAGCTGTTTTTT	CASRSGTPANTGELFF
-	TRBV7-6	-	TRBJ1-1	TGTGCCAGCAGCTCTAATTCCGGGGGGAGCGCTGAAGCTTTCTTT	CASSSNSGGSAEAFF